This T cell receptor (beta chain) was found in a study of blood T cell repertoires in COVID-19. Study background: Acute and convalescent COVID-19 specimens originated in the United States, Italy and Spain. Sources were T cells, B-cell-depleted T cells, or PBMCs; the material itself was cDNA or gDNA.

In the authors' workflow: Estimated nucleated cell counts came from reference gene primer amplification. Clones were sequenced by immunoSEQ multiplex PCR, and TCRdb holds only the in-frame ones, with some missing. Clonal size and the V and J genes are those of that table, whereas D and trimming came from the DNA. This table holds around 74,000 clones, around 88% found once. The sequenced sample consisted of peripheral blood. The source is a man under 40 with acute or convalescent COVID-19.

CDR3 loop: CASSAAGQRGLAKTTGELFF. The DNA of the CDR3 is TGTGCCAGCAGCGCGGCGGGACAAAGGGGGCTCGCGAAAACCACCGGGGAGCTGTTTTTT. The genes are TRBV9 and TRBJ2-2, with a tentative D call TRBD1 (7 bases). The CDR3 contains 20 residues. Germline values: CDR1 SGDLS, CDR2 YYNGEE. V was trimmed by 3 bases and J by 4 bases, leaving 28 bases between them.